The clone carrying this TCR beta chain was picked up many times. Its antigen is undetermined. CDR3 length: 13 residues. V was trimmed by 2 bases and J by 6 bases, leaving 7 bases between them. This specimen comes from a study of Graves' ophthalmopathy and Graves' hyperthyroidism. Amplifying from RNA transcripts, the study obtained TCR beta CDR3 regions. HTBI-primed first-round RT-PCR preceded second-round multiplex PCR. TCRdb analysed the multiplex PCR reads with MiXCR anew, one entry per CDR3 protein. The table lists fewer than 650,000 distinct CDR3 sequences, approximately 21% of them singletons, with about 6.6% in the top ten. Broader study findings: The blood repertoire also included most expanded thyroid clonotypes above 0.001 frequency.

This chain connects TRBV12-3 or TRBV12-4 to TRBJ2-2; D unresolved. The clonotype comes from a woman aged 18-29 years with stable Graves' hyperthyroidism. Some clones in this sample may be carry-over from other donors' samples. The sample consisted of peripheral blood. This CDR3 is CASSLIAPGELFF. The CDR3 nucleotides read TGTGCCAGCAGTTTAATCGCACCCGGGGAGCTGTTTTTT.